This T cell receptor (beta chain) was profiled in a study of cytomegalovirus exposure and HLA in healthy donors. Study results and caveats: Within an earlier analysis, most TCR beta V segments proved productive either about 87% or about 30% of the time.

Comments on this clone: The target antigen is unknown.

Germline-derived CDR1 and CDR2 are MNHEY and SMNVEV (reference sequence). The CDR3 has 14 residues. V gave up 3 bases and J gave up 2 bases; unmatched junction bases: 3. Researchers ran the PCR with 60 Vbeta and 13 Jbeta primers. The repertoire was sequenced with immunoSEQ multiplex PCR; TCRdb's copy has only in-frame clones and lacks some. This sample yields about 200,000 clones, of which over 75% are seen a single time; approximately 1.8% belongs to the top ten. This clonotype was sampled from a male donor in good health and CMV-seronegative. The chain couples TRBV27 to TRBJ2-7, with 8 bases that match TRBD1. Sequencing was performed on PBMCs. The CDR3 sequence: CASSLDRVPYEQYF. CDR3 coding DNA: TGTGCCAGCAGTTTGGACAGGGTACCCTACGAGCAGTACTTC.